Each of the 26 T cell receptor beta chains below was sequenced from the same sample in a study of glioma-infiltrating T cells after dendritic cell vaccination. Some clones are missing from TCRdb's copy, which holds only in-frame ones; the method was immunoSEQ multiplex PCR. The data hold approximately 22,000 clones, with about four fifths observed a single time. Material: blood, obtained before dendritic cell vaccination. Every receptor here comes from a human donor with glioblastoma.

The V and J genes are TRBV28 and TRBJ1-5; 8 bases map to TRBD1. The CDR3 length is 16 residues. Germline V gives CDR1 MDHEN, CDR2 SYDVKM. V gave up 6 bases and J gave up 4 bases; unmatched junction bases: 11. The CDR3 DNA sequence: TGTGCCAGCAGCTTAGTCGACAGGGGCGGGAATCAGCCCCAGCATTTT. Amino acids: CASSLVDRGGNQPQHF.

The chain combines TRBV5-1 with TRBJ2-2; 9 nucleotides match TRBD1. Per germline, CDR1 SGHRS and CDR2 YFSETQ. Trimming took 3 bases from V and 7 from J; bases not matched to a gene: 13. The CDR3 totals 17 residues. The CDR3 DNA follows: TGCGCCAGCAGCTGGGCAGGACAGGGGAGGAGCGGCGGGGAGCTGTTTTTT. Protein: CASSWAGQGRSGGELFF.

The CDR3: CASSEVRGGIYTF. The CDR3 DNA reads TGTGCCAGCAGTGAAGTTAGAGGGGGAATTTACACCTTC. The chain is built from TRBV2 and TRBJ1-2; tentative D call: TRBD1 (6 bases). The CDR3 is made up of 13 amino acids. Germline V gives CDR1 SNHLY, CDR2 FYNNEI. Trimming removed 1 base at V and 11 bases at J, with 14 bases between.

The V and J genes are TRBV15 and TRBJ2-7; TRBD2 agrees at 8 bases. There are 15 residues in the CDR3. Germline CDR1 reads LNHNV; CDR2 reads YYDKDF (reference sequence). The V and J ends lost 5 bases and 0 bases, in that order; junction bases with no gene match: 6. CDR3 in DNA: TGTGCCACCAGCCTAGCGGGTGTAGACTCCTACGAGCAGTACTTC. This codes for CATSLAGVDSYEQYF.

The V call is TRBV5-1, the J call TRBJ2-1, with 13 positions matching TRBD2. After removal of 4 bases from V and 2 bases from J, the junction contained 3 bases not matched to a gene. The CDR3 extends over 16 amino acids. CDR1 is SGHRS, CDR2 YFSETQ, per germline. The DNA for the CDR3 is TGCGCCAGCAGCATAGGACTAGCGGGAGCCTACAATGAGCAGTTCTTC. Translated, it gives CASSIGLAGAYNEQFF.

For the CDR3, the DNA is TGCGCCAGCAGCTTGCGGGGGACAGGGATCTACGAGCAGTACTTC. It translates to CASSLRGTGIYEQYF. The rearrangement uses TRBV5-1 and TRBJ2-7; 9 bases align to TRBD1. CDR1 is SGHRS and CDR2 is YFSETQ in the germline V gene. The length of the CDR3 is 15 residues. J was trimmed by 3 bases and V by 1 base; bases with no gene match: 5.

This clone was picked up a small number of times. Compared with germline, one end of the junction differs, possibly owing to a read error. Additional DNA sequences in this sample encode the identical CDR3. The rearrangement joins TRBV7-9 to TRBJ1-6, with a tentative D call TRBD1 (5 bases). Looked up from germline, CDR1 is SEHNR and CDR2 is FQNEAQ (reference sequence). The CDR3 totals 14 residues. The CDR3 region has the DNA TGTGCCAGCAGCTTGGGACCGGGGGATTCCCCCCTCCACTTT. It codes for CASSLGPGDSPLHF.

By proportion, this clone is medium-sized (0.01 to 0.1%). The rearrangement uses TRBV9 and TRBJ2-3; 10 positions agree with TRBD2. The V gene's germline CDR1 is SGDLS and CDR2 YYNGEE. The CDR3 contains 16 residues. J gave up 2 bases and V 4 bases, and 7 bases lay outside the gene matches. The CDR3 nucleotides are TGTGCCAGCAGCCCCCTAGCGGGGGTTGACACAGATACGCAGTATTTT. As protein: CASSPLAGVDTDTQYF.

This chain uses TRBV27 with TRBJ2-3; 12 bases agree with TRBD2. This CDR3 has 15 amino acids. J lost 4 bases, V lost 5 bases, and 4 bases had no gene match. In germline, CDR1 is MNHEY, CDR2 SMNVEV (reference sequence). The CDR3 DNA follows: TGTGCCAGCAGTCTAGCGGGAGGGAGGGCAGATACGCAGTATTTT. Translated, it gives CASSLAGGRADTQYF.

The J gene is TRBJ2-3, the V gene TRBV5-1; 9 bases match TRBD1. Germline CDR1 SGHRS, CDR2 YFSETQ. Losses at the gene ends were 4 bases for V and 8 bases for J; bases not matched to a gene: 8. This CDR3 has 14 amino acids. CDR3 sequence (DNA): TGCGCCAGCAGCCCACAGGGGGCGCCCGGTACGCAGTATTTT. Translation: CASSPQGAPGTQYF.

A single count supports this clone. The chain joins TRBV5-6 to TRBJ2-3; 8 bases fit TRBD2. This CDR3 is built from 15 residues. Germline trimming cut 4 bases from V and 4 bases from J; bases unmatched to any gene: 8. Germline V gives CDR1 SGHDT, CDR2 YYEEEE. As DNA, the CDR3 is TGTGCCAGCAGCCGCACTAGCGGAAGGGCAGATACGCAGTATTTT. As protein: CASSRTSGRADTQYF.

This sequence joins TRBV27 and TRBJ2-2, with a possible D match to TRBD1 (6 bases). Germline V gene sequence: CDR1 MNHEY, CDR2 SMNVEV (reference sequence). Deletions cut 1 base from V and 1 base from J, with 22 bases between. The CDR3 covers 20 residues. The CDR3 region is CASSLYRVNFHRGNTGELFF. CDR3 coding DNA: TGTGCCAGCAGTTTATACAGGGTGAATTTCCACCGCGGGAACACCGGGGAGCTGTTTTTT.

The rearrangement joins TRBV11-2 to TRBJ2-7; D uncertain. Germline V CDR1 and CDR2: SGHAT, FQNNGV. V shed 5 bases and J shed 1 base, with 12 bases lying between them. The CDR3 covers 14 residues. The CDR3 region is CASSPRFVSYEQYF. The CDR3 DNA sequence: TGTGCCAGCAGCCCCCGGTTCGTGTCCTACGAGCAGTACTTC.

J is TRBJ2-1 and V is TRBV7-2; the match to TRBD2 covers 7 bases. The length of the CDR3 is 16 residues. CDR1 is SGHTA, CDR2 FQGNSA, per germline. V lost 2 bases to trimming and J lost 10 bases; unmatched junction nucleotides: 14. The CDR3 nucleotides are TGTGCCAGCAGCTTATCTTTACTAGCGTATCCCCCAGAGCAGTTCTTC. It encodes CASSLSLLAYPPEQFF.

V gene TRBV28 combines with J gene TRBJ2-1, with D possibly TRBD2 on 6 matching bases. The CDR3 sequence is 14 residues long. Germline loops: CDR1 MDHEN, CDR2 SYDVKM. Trimming took off 8 bases at V and 3 bases at J, with 14 bases between the two ends. Here the CDR3 DNA reads TGTGCCAGCGACTCACCCGGGGGCTACAATGAGCAGTTCTTC. Translation gives CASDSPGGYNEQFF.

This chain joins TRBV4-1 and TRBJ2-3; 10 positions agree with TRBD2. Germline CDR1 reads MGHRA; CDR2 reads YSYEKL. This CDR3 spans 16 amino acids. V lost 1 base to trimming and J lost 4 bases; unmatched junction nucleotides: 5. The CDR3 DNA reads TGCGCCAGCAGCCAAGCTAGCGGGGGAAGGGCAGATACGCAGTATTTT. Translation: CASSQASGGRADTQYF.

This clone was seen only a few times. The chain links TRBV6-5 to TRBJ2-5; tentative D call: TRBD1 (6 bases). Between the trimmed V and J ends, which lost 8 bases and 11 bases, there was a span of 15 bases. The germline V gene encodes CDR1 MNHEY and CDR2 SVGAGI. The CDR3 is 11 residues long. This CDR3 is CASVRGNEQYF. The CDR3, as DNA: TGTGCCAGCGTAAGGGGGAATGAGCAGTACTTC.

CDR3 protein: CASEGTPSGELFF. The DNA for the CDR3 is TGTGCCAGCGAAGGGACTCCCTCCGGGGAGCTGTTTTTT. The chain recombines TRBV2 with TRBJ2-2; possible D gene TRBD2, 6 bases. In germline, CDR1 is SNHLY, CDR2 FYNNEI. CDR3 length equals 13 residues. Trimming pared 8 bases from V and 6 bases from J, leaving 13 bases between.

This clone was recorded a few times. The chain uses TRBV7-3 and TRBJ2-1, with 11 bases matching TRBD2. Trimming removed 3 bases from V and 5 bases from J; junction bases left unmatched: 3. The CDR3 covers 15 residues. Germline V lookup: CDR1 SGHTA, CDR2 FQGTGA. CDR3 sequence reads: CASSFSGLADNEQFF. The CDR3 bases are TGTGCCAGCAGCTTCTCGGGACTAGCGGACAATGAGCAGTTCTTC.

This chain uses TRBV19 with TRBJ2-7; D gene ambiguous. This CDR3 has 15 amino acids. Germline lookup yields CDR1 LNHDA and CDR2 SQIVND (reference sequence). Deletions cut 5 bases from V and 4 bases from J, with 18 bases between. The CDR3 region is CASSPGGGYLYEQYF. CDR3 bases: TGTGCCAGTAGTCCTGGCGGTGGGTACCTTTACGAGCAGTACTTC. Full variable domain (rest looked up from reference TRBV19 and TRBJ2-7): DGGITQSPKYLFRKEGQNVTLSCEQNLNHDAMYWYRQDPGQGLRLIYYSQIVNDFQKGDIAEGYSVSREKKESFPLTVTSAQKNPTAFYLCASSPGGGYLYEQYFGPGTRLTVT.

The chain recombines TRBV28 with TRBJ2-5, with 10 bases lining up with TRBD2. The CDR3 length is 16 residues. CDR1 and CDR2 (germline): MDHEN, SYDVKM. Trimming cost V 7 bases and J 5 bases; bases outside gene matches: 13. The CDR3 region has the DNA TGTGCCAGCAACCCTCTTTTAGCGGGAGGTTCGGAGACCCAGTACTTC. Protein product: CASNPLLAGGSETQYF.

This clone has just a few counts. The chain carries TRBV11-2 and TRBJ2-1; 13 nucleotides line up with TRBD2. The germline V gene has CDR1 SGHAT and CDR2 FQNNGV. The CDR3 runs to 15 residues. The ends lost 5 bases at V and 8 bases at J; junction bases unmatched: 6. The CDR3 sequence: CASSTWTSGRDEQFF. The CDR3 DNA reads TGTGCCAGCAGCACATGGACTAGCGGGAGAGATGAGCAGTTCTTC.

This sequence joins TRBV7-2 and TRBJ2-7, with TRBD2 matching 7 bases. The CDR3 is made up of 16 amino acids. Germline values: CDR1 SGHTA, CDR2 FQGNSA. J lost 3 bases, V lost 5 bases, and 13 bases had no gene match. Written as DNA, the CDR3 is TGTGCCAGCAGCGGCCCCCTAGCGGCCCGAGTCTACGAGCAGTACTTC. Amino acid sequence: CASSGPLAARVYEQYF.

This chain joins TRBV12-2 and TRBJ1-2; the tabulated D call, TRBD1, remains unverified against the DNA. TRBV12-2 has pseudogene status. This CDR3 region has 15 residues. CDR3: CASRRRDRADYGYTF. CDR3 nucleotide sequence: TGTGCAAGTCGCCGCCGGGACAGGGCTGACTATGGCTACACCTTC.

The chain combines TRBV7-8 with TRBJ1-4, with 7 bases matching TRBD1. Per the germline V gene, CDR1 is SGHVS and CDR2 is FQNEAQ. Trimming removed 4 bases from V and 5 bases from J; junction bases left unmatched: 10. This CDR3 has 16 amino acids. The CDR3 here is CASSSLQGRGNEKLFF. The CDR3 nucleotides are TGTGCCAGCAGCTCCTTACAGGGGAGAGGGAATGAAAAACTGTTTTTT.

This chain links TRBV30 with TRBJ2-5; possibly TRBD2 for D (5 bases). TRBJ2-7 matches the DNA end more closely, so the J call is doubtful. The CDR3 loop spans 13 amino acids. Per germline, CDR1 GTSNPN and CDR2 SVGIG (reference sequence). CDR3 loop: CAWSVQLDYEQYF. CDR3 coding DNA: TGTGCCTGGAGTGTACAACTAGACTACGAGCAGTACTTC.